This TCR beta chain was obtained from a study of identical twins. Germline V lookup: CDR1 LGHNA, CDR2 YNFKEQ. This CDR3 contains 15 residues. J lost 3 bases, V lost 1 base, and 4 bases had no gene match. With regard to this clonotype: The target antigen is unknown.

General study findings and limits: Possibly, invariant MAIT and iNKT cells partly confounded zero-insertion analyses.

All donors were healthy Caucasians. Each CDR3 protein is one row after TCRdb ran MiXCR on the 5' RACE reads. The sample consists of hundreds of thousands of distinct CDR3 sequences, around 20% of them appearing once. The same sample was also used in a study of T cells expressing NK-cell markers. In that study: From sorted CD3+CD56+NKG2C+, CD3+CD56+NKG2C- and CD3+CD56-NKG2C+ T cells came the TCR beta repertoires. Six or seven donors had dominant NKG2C+ clonotypes that comprised about 1.0-7.5% of their CD8+ T cells.

This chain uses TRBV4-2 with TRBJ2-7; 9 bases align to TRBD2. Sequencing input: PBMCs. This receptor was obtained from a woman younger than 35 in good health. CDR3 in amino acids: CASSQVSSGDYEQYF. The DNA for the CDR3 is TGTGCCAGCAGCCAAGTGTCTAGCGGGGACTACGAGCAGTACTTC.